What follows is one TCR beta chain and its context. The antigen it binds to is not known. Base-call qualities are not available, and no considerably larger clone is one nucleotide away. This entry belongs to a study of T-cell reconstitution after alpha-beta-depleted transplantation in children (dated by TCRdb to 2016 to 2017). Study-level background: T-cell immune reconstitution after TCRalphabeta/CD19-depleted allogeneic hematopoietic cell transplantation in children was quantitatively tracked in the study by means of TCR repertoire profiling.

The treatment or condition label on this specimen signifies: allogeneic hematopoietic cell transplantation with graft depleted of TCRalphabeta T cells and CD19 B cells. Transplant recipients were children who received TCRalphabeta/CD19-depleted allogeneic hematopoietic cell grafts. Receptor amplification or capture employed PCR. The sequencer listed for this sample is Illumina HiSeq 2500. TCR libraries were prepared with molecular barcoding, using unique molecular identifiers to normalize TCRbeta repertoire quantification. TCRdb took the public reads, trimmed them with fastp at Q25, ran MiXCR for clone calling and kept in-frame beta chains. Identical CDR3 protein sequences are pooled into one entry, listed with their most common genes and DNA. For this sample there are about 250,000 distinct CDR3 sequences; 24% appear just once. 4.8% of the sample is in the top ten clones. What the study reported, not specific to this receptor: The apparently early recovery of alphabetaT-cell counts about two months after transplant reportedly depended on only several hundred rapidly expanded clones that came from non-depleted graft cells. In some patients, the high TCRbeta diversity seen at day 60 was put down to recipient T cells and intrathymic progenitors that had survived conditioning. Hyperexpanded clone frequencies declined over subsequent months; after one year, T-cell counts and TCRbeta diversity were mostly attributed to newly produced T cells.

From the cysteine up to the phenylalanine, the CDR3 has a length of 18 residues. Only the CDR3 portion is preserved as DNA: 54 bases, with reading frame beginning at the first base. The germline V gene gives CDR1 as MGHRA and CDR2 as YSYEKL. V drops 0 bases and J drops 6 bases, leaving 20 bases in between. Recombination joined TRBV4-1 with TRBJ2-2; the D gene is possibly TRBD1, with 6 bases matching. The receptor's source is a female patient aged 2-9 years who had a stem cell transplant for congenital amegakaryocytic thrombocytopenia, so the T cells may come from the graft donor. The source material was PBMCs, mostly from graft donor cells, sampled 360 days after TCRalphabeta/CD19-depleted stem cell transplant. Here the CDR3 is given as CASSQEPPYRAYPGELFF. The nucleotide sequence reads as follows: TGCGCCAGCAGCCAAGAGCCACCCTACAGGGCCTACCCCGGGGAGCTGTTTTTT.